The entry that follows covers one T cell receptor beta chain sequence. Antigen specificity is unknown. A junction boundary mismatches the germline segment, possibly from a read error. Each patient experienced a relapse that followed autologous stem cell transplantation, and brentuximab vedotin exposure varied. Complete response, partial response or progressive disease constituted the best responses recorded. The source of the sample is a study of PD-1 blockade in classical Hodgkin lymphoma. Regarding the study as a whole: Patients who initiated nivolumab within 1 year of ASCT were excluded.

Repertoires were generated with immunoSEQ multiplex PCR, while TCRdb's copy carries only in-frame clones and drops some. The sample has about 6,600 clones; 85% to 90% are singletons. CDR1 and CDR2 from the germline V gene are MNHNS and SASEGT. This CDR3 is 11 amino acids long. The rearrangement joins TRBV6-1 to TRBJ2-4; D unclear. This receptor was taken from a human donor with classical Hodgkin lymphoma. The sequencing here drew on peripheral blood mononuclear cells (PBMCs), taken before the second cycle of nivolumab. CDR3 in amino acids: CASSEFGLKHF. In DNA, the CDR3 is TGTGCCAGCAGTGAATTCGGGCTGAAGCACTTC.